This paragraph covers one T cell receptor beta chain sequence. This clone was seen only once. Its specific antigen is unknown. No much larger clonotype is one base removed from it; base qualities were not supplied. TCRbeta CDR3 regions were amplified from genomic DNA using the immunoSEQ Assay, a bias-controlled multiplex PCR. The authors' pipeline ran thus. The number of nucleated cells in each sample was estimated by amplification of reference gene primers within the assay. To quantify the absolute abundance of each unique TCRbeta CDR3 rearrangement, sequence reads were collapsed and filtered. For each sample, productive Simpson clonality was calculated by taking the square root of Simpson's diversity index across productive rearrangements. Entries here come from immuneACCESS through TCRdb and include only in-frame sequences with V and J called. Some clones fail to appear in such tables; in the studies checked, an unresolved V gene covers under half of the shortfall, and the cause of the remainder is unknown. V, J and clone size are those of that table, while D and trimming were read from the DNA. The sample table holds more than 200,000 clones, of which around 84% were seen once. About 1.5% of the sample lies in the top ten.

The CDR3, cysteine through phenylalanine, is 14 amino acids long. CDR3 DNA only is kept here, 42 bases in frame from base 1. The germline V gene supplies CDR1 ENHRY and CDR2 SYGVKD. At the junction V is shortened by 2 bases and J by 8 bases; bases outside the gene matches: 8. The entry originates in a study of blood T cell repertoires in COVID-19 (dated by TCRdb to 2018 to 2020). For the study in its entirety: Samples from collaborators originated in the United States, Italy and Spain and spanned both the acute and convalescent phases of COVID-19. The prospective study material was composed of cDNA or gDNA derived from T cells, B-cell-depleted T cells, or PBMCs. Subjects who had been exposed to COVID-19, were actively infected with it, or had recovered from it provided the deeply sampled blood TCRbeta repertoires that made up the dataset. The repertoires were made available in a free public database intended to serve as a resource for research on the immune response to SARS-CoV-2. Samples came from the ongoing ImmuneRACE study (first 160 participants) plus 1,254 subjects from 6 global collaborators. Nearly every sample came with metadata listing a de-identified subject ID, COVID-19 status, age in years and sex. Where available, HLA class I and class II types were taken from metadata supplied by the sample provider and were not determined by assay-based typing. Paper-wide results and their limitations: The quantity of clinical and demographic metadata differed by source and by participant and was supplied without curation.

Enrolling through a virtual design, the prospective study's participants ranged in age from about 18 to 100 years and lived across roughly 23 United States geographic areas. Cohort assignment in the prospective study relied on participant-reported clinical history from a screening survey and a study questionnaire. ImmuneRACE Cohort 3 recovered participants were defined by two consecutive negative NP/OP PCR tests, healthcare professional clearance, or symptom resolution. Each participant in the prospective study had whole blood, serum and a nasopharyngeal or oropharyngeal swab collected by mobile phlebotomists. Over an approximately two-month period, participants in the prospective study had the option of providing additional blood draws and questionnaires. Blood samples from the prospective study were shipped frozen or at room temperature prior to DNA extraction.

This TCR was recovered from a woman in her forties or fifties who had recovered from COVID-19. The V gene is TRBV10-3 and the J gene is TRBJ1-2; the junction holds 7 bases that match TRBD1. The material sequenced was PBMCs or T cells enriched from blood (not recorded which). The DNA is TGTGCCATCAGTGAGGGGACAGATTGGGGCGGCTACACCTTC. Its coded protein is CAISEGTDWGGYTF.